This T cell receptor beta chain came from a study of blood T cell repertoires in COVID-19 (TCRdb year 2020). As for the study more broadly: Collaborator samples came from the United States, Italy and Spain and covered acute and convalescent phases of COVID-19. The material from the prospective study consisted of cDNA or gDNA derived from T cells, B-cell-depleted T cells, or PBMCs. Samples were obtained from the ongoing ImmuneRACE study (first 160 participants) and from over 1,000 subjects provided by 6 global collaborators. The repertoires were made available in a free public database intended to serve as a resource for research on the immune response to SARS-CoV-2. Where HLA class I and class II types were available, the types were taken from metadata supplied by the sample provider, not from assay-based typing. The dataset comprised deeply sampled blood TCRbeta repertoires from subjects exposed to, actively infected with, or recovered from COVID-19. Sample metadata almost always included a de-identified subject ID, COVID-19 status, age in years and sex.

There are 15 amino acids in the CDR3, from cysteine to phenylalanine inclusive. The read is trimmed to its CDR3 DNA, 45 bases read in frame from base 1. V gives up 2 bases and J gives up 3 bases, and the segment between their germline ends measures 13 bases. Based on the germline V gene, the CDR1 and CDR2 sequences are MRHNA and SNTAGT. Participants in the prospective study were enrolled through a virtual design, were aged roughly 18 to 100 years, and lived in approximately 25 United States geographic areas. Cohort assignment in the prospective study relied on participant-reported clinical history from a screening survey and a study questionnaire. Recovered participants in ImmuneRACE Cohort 3 were defined by two consecutive negative NP/OP PCR tests, clearance by a healthcare professional, or resolution of symptoms. In the prospective study, mobile phlebotomists collected whole blood, serum and a nasopharyngeal or oropharyngeal swab from each participant. Additional blood draws and questionnaires over an approximately two-month period could optionally be provided by prospective study participants. Blood samples from the prospective study were shipped frozen or at room temperature prior to DNA extraction.

To note about this clone: Its antigen remains unidentified. There are no base qualities to consult, and no much larger clone falls within one base.

Study-wide findings and limitations: The amount of clinical and demographic metadata varied by source and participant and was provided uncurated.

TCRbeta CDR3 regions were amplified from genomic DNA by means of the immunoSEQ Assay, a bias-controlled multiplex PCR. In the source study's methods: The number of nucleated cells in each sample was estimated from the amplification of reference gene primers within the assay. To quantify the absolute abundance of each unique TCRbeta CDR3 rearrangement, sequence reads were collapsed and filtered. For each sample, productive Simpson clonality was calculated by taking the square root of Simpson's diversity index across productive rearrangements. Not all clones reach the TCRdb copy of this immuneACCESS table, which keeps in-frame sequences only. Checked studies attribute under half of the gap to unresolved V genes and leave the rest unexplained. The D gene and trimming were derived from the DNA, and the V and J assignments and clone size from that table. The sample has around 300,000 clones on record, around 91% of them singletons. The ten largest account for over 2% of the sample.

The TCR was taken from a woman aged 18-35 years who had recovered from COVID-19. The rearranged chain carries TRBV6-4 and TRBJ1-2, with a weak D call of TRBD1 (5 bases match). Input material: PBMCs or T cells enriched from blood (not recorded which). The CDR3: CASSDGAGGDYGYTF. The DNA reads as follows: TGTGCCAGCAGTGACGGGGCGGGAGGGGACTATGGCTACACCTTC.